These 12 T cell receptor beta chains originate from one sample sequenced in a study of post-analysis software for immune sequencing data. General observations from the study: There were roughly five TRBV segments more frequent in patients than controls, and TRBV5-6, TRBV5-1 and TRBV20-1 were among them.

Antigens for these TCRs are unknown. TCR beta cDNA libraries included unique molecular identifiers. TCRdb reanalysed the PCR reads using MiXCR and keeps one entry per CDR3 protein. This table has hundreds of thousands of distinct CDR3 sequences, about 40% appearing once. The material sequenced was blood. The receptors were sampled from a girl aged 10-17 years with multiple sclerosis.

This chain links TRBV29-1 with TRBJ2-7; TRBD1 might be the D (6 bases). V was pared by 3 bases and J by 10 bases, with 13 bases between. The CDR3 has 11 residues. In germline, CDR1 is SQVTM, CDR2 ANQGSEA. In DNA form, the CDR3 reads TGCAGCGTTGACCAGGGGCAGGCCCAGTACTTC. Translated, it gives CSVDQGQAQYF.

The chain is built from TRBV5-1 and TRBJ1-1; D perhaps matches TRBD1 (5 bases). Trimming shortened V by 3 bases and J by 10 bases, and 13 bases separated the two germline ends. Germline-derived CDR1 and CDR2 are SGHRS and YFSETQ. This CDR3 region has 12 residues. The CDR3 protein is CASSSGGGGAFF. DNA for the CDR3: TGCGCCAGCAGCTCCGGGGGTGGTGGAGCTTTCTTT.

The rearrangement links TRBV10-3 to TRBJ2-7; a weak D match, TRBD1 (5 bases). From germline, CDR1 is ENHRY and CDR2 SYGVKD. This CDR3 has 11 residues. With 7 bases removed from V and 1 base from J, the gap between germline ends came to 5 bases. The CDR3, as DNA: TGTGCCATCAACAGGTCCTACGAGCAGTACTTC. It specifies CAINRSYEQYF.

This clonotype was counted between two and nine times. The genes are TRBV7-9 and TRBJ2-1; D gene uncertain. In germline, CDR1 is SEHNR, CDR2 FQNEAQ (reference sequence). V was pared by 3 bases and J by 0 bases, with 12 bases between. The CDR3 length is 16 residues. This CDR3 is CASSFVLVSSYNEQFF. Written as DNA, the CDR3 is TGTGCCAGCAGCTTTGTATTGGTGAGCTCCTACAATGAGCAGTTCTTC.

CDR3 sequence reads: CASSLATGTYPYGYTF. In DNA, the CDR3 is TGCGCCAGCAGCTTGGCAACAGGGACCTACCCTTATGGCTACACCTTC. The chain couples TRBV5-1 to TRBJ1-2; a possible D gene is TRBD1 (6 bases). This CDR3 has 16 amino acids. The V end was cut by 0 bases, the J end by 5 bases, with 17 bases between. Germline loops: CDR1 SGHRS, CDR2 YFSETQ.

This clonotype was recorded once. This sequence joins TRBV12-3 or TRBV12-4 and TRBJ1-1; no firm D call. V lost 2 bases, J lost 0 bases, and 10 bases lay in between. This CDR3 has 15 residues. CDR3 sequence: CASSLMGRVNTEAFF. The CDR3 nucleotides are TGTGCCAGCAGTTTAATGGGTAGGGTGAACACTGAAGCTTTCTTT.

This chain joins TRBV4-1 and TRBJ1-5; no definite D call. Trimming left V 5 bases short and J 2 bases short, with 16 bases between. CDR3 length equals 16 residues. The germline gives CDR1 MGHRA, CDR2 YSYEKL. For the CDR3, the DNA is TGCGCCAGCAGCTTAAGTAGGGATTATGGCAATCAGCCCCAGCATTTT. This gives the protein CASSLSRDYGNQPQHF.

The sample holds a few counts of this clonotype. The V and J genes are TRBV11-2 and TRBJ1-2; the D gene is possibly TRBD1 (6 bases). Germline values: CDR1 SGHAT, CDR2 FQNNGV. Trimming pared 5 bases from V and 6 bases from J, leaving 22 bases between. The CDR3 has 16 residues. CDR3: CASSARPGADGHGYTF. CDR3 DNA: TGTGCCAGCAGCGCCCGGCCGGGGGCCGACGGGCATGGCTACACCTTC.

The chain links TRBV12-3 or TRBV12-4 to TRBJ2-7; 7 bases agree with TRBD2. V lost 5 bases to trimming and J lost 5 bases; unmatched junction nucleotides: 9. There are 14 residues in the CDR3. CDR3 coding DNA: TGTGCCAGCAGTGTGAGCGGGGCCGGGGACGAGCAGTACTTC. Translating gives CASSVSGAGDEQYF.

In this sample, this clonotype turned up a few times. J is TRBJ2-7 and V is TRBV20-1; maybe TRBD2 (9 bases). The length of the CDR3 is 17 residues. Trimming removed 6 bases from V and 1 base from J, with 25 bases in between. CDR1 is DFQATT and CDR2 is SNEGSKA in the germline V gene (reference sequence). The chain's CDR3 is CSALTRGLAGLSYEQYF. In DNA, the CDR3 is TGCAGTGCCCTGACCAGGGGGCTAGCGGGACTGTCCTACGAGCAGTACTTC.

The J gene is TRBJ2-3, the V gene TRBV29-1; the D gene is possibly TRBD1 (5 bases). There are 13 residues in the CDR3. V shed 8 bases and J shed 1 base, with 13 bases lying between them. Per the germline V gene, CDR1 is SQVTM and CDR2 is ANQGSEA. The CDR3 nucleotides are TGCAGCACTCAGGGTGCTGGCACAGATACGCAGTATTTT. Translating it yields CSTQGAGTDTQYF.

This clonotype has only a few counts. The chain recombines TRBV13 with TRBJ1-4, with D uncertain. This CDR3 spans 17 amino acids. The V end lost 3 bases, the J end lost 4 bases, and 18 bases lay between the germline ends. The germline gives CDR1 PRHDT, CDR2 FYEKMQ (reference sequence). The CDR3 sequence: CASSLTPSRTLNEKLFF. CDR3 bases: TGTGCCAGCAGCTTGACACCATCCCGGACCCTTAATGAAAAACTGTTTTTT.